This record looks at one T cell receptor (beta chain) sequence and its context. Its target is unknown. These data come from a study of blood T cells in healthy people across ages. Whole-study results and caveats: Versus aged donors, long-lived donors had higher diversity and more naive CD4+ cells. Investigators viewed diversity estimates from one million T cells as underestimates, the study reported. Possibly, changes in expanded clonotypes were confounded because donor CMV status was unknown.

Through a sample-barcoded 5' primer and a J-beta primer mix, a second PCR was run for about 7 to 12 cycles. At least 3 million CDR3-containing paired-end reads were obtained per sample. Via MiXCR, TCRdb re-called the 5' RACE reads, giving one row per CDR3 protein. The table includes 890,000 or so distinct CDR3 sequences, roughly 60% detected once. V lost 6 bases, J lost 8 bases, and 10 bases stayed unmatched. CDR1 DFQATT and CDR2 SNEGSKA come from the germline V gene (reference sequence). The CDR3 runs 14 residues. The TCR sequence derives from a man aged 25 to 40 in good health. The material sequenced was blood. The chain carries TRBV20-1 and TRBJ2-1; the match to TRBD2 covers 10 bases. The CDR3 loop reads CSAPGASGGDEQFF. In DNA, the CDR3 is TGCAGTGCCCCTGGGGCTAGCGGGGGAGATGAGCAGTTCTTC.